Given below is one TCR beta chain in context. The junction had 5 bases not matched to a gene; V was cut back by 2 bases and J by 4 bases. Germline V gives CDR1 SGHTA, CDR2 FQGNSA. This CDR3 comprises 17 residues. The data stem from a study of blood T cell repertoires in COVID-19. Turning to the study itself: COVID-19 samples collected from the United States, Italy and Spain covered acute and convalescent phases. The cDNA or gDNA used as material had been derived from T cells, B-cell-depleted T cells, or PBMCs.

As processed by the authors: Reference gene primer amplification in the assay estimated nucleated cell counts. Method: immunoSEQ multiplex PCR; TCRdb's copy keeps in-frame clones and lacks some. V, J and clone size are those of that table, while D and trimming were read from the DNA. The sample contains 200,000 or so clones, 75% to 90% of which appear only once. The chain uses TRBV7-2 and TRBJ2-2, with 12 nucleotides matching TRBD2. The sample consisted of peripheral blood. This TCR came from a man aged 60-69 years who had recovered from COVID-19. CDR3 sequence (DNA): TGTGCCAGCAGCTTAAGGGGGGGACTAGCGGGCACCGGGGAGCTGTTTTTT. Translated: CASSLRGGLAGTGELFF.